This T cell receptor beta chain was recovered during a study of esophageal squamous cell carcinoma under preoperative chemotherapy. Across the whole study: Both tumor-infiltrating lymphocytes and peripheral blood T cells were profiled.

Concerning this clonotype itself: What it binds is unknown. An end of the junction does not agree with germline; a read error may underlie this.

Time point of the sample: before preoperative PTX-NDP chemotherapy. TCRdb re-analysed the PCR reads in MiXCR, keeping a single row per CDR3 protein. The data contain roughly 30,000 distinct CDR3 sequences, roughly 50% of them singletons. The germline CDR1 and CDR2 sequences are SGHVS and FNYEAQ. CDR3 length: 15 amino acids. Whole-study results and caveats: After paclitaxel-nedaplatin, abundant clones were more likely to contract than amplify. Chemotherapy was followed by significantly higher TCR diversity in peripheral T cells only, not tumor-infiltrating lymphocytes.

This sequence was found in a human donor with esophageal squamous cell carcinoma. The donor label of this sample is uncertain. The sample here was taken from a patient given preoperative chemotherapy. This chain links TRBV7-6 with TRBJ2-3; a weak D match, TRBD2 (7 bases). The CDR3 spells CAMSLGGGSTETQYF. The CDR3, as DNA: TGTGCCATGAGCCTCGGGGGCGGGAGCACAGAGACGCAGTATTTT.